These 30 T cell receptor beta chains originate from one sample sequenced in a study of blood T cell repertoires in COVID-19. Data came from immunoSEQ multiplex PCR; TCRdb stores just in-frame clones and leaves some out. The table lists about 180,000 clones, 80% to 90% of them singletons, with 8% to 10% in the top ten. Material: peripheral blood. These receptors were collected from a man over 45 with active or convalescent COVID-19.

The chain has TRBV19 and TRBJ1-4; D is uncertain. The CDR3 runs 15 residues. Per germline, CDR1 LNHDA and CDR2 SQIVND (reference sequence). V lost 2 bases, J lost 5 bases, and 12 bases lay in between. The CDR3 DNA reads as TGTGCCAGTAGTATAAGAGGGTCGGGCAATGAAAAACTGTTTTTT. Translating it yields CASSIRGSGNEKLFF.

The chain recombines TRBV9 with TRBJ1-4; the match to TRBD1 covers 7 bases. CDR1 SGDLS and CDR2 YYNGEE come from the germline V gene. V shed 1 base and J 0 bases; nucleotides not matched to a gene: 0. The CDR3 is 15 amino acids. CDR3 coding DNA: TGTGCCAGCAGCGTACAGGGGGCAACTAATGAAAAACTGTTTTTT. Translating gives CASSVQGATNEKLFF.

This clone has more than one count but fewer than ten. The chain carries TRBV6-5 and TRBJ1-5; D might be TRBD1 (6 bases). Germline V gives CDR1 MNHEY, CDR2 SVGAGI. V was shortened by 4 bases and J by 5 bases, with 18 bases between the two germline ends. The CDR3 runs to 16 residues. CDR3 sequence (DNA): TGTGCCAGCAGTTCACTACAGGGTAGAGGGGATCAGCCCCAGCATTTT. This translates into CASSSLQGRGDQPQHF.

The chain has TRBV6-5 and TRBJ2-1; 9 bases agree with TRBD1. V gave up 6 bases and J gave up 8 bases; unmatched junction bases: 2. The CDR3 runs 12 residues. Germline V gene data show CDR1 as MNHEY and CDR2 as SVGAGI. In DNA, the CDR3 is TGTGCCAGCAGCAGGACAGGGGATGAGCAGTTCTTC. This translates into CASSRTGDEQFF.

This rearrangement joins TRBV10-2 to TRBJ1-3; perhaps TRBD1 as D (6 bases). V was clipped by 7 bases and J by 4 bases, with 11 bases between them. Germline CDR1 is WSHSY and CDR2 is SAAADI. The CDR3 totals 13 residues. In DNA, the CDR3 is TGCGCCAGCATGGCAGGGGAAGGAAACACCATATATTTT. Translated: CASMAGEGNTIYF.

This clone was found a few times. V usage is TRBV11-2 and J usage is TRBJ1-4; maybe TRBD1 (5 bases). Between the trimmed V and J ends, which lost 5 bases and 5 bases, there was a span of 15 bases. The CDR3 runs 15 residues. Germline V lookup: CDR1 SGHAT, CDR2 FQNNGV. The DNA for the CDR3 is TGTGCCAGCAGCACGCGCCTGGGGGGAAATGAAAAACTGTTTTTT. Translating gives CASSTRLGGNEKLFF.

This chain connects TRBV6-5 to TRBJ1-1, with TRBD1 matching 7 bases. The J segment lost 5 bases and the V segment lost 5 bases, leaving 8 bases of the junction unmatched. From germline, CDR1 is MNHEY and CDR2 SVGAGI. This CDR3 has 14 amino acids. The CDR3: CASSQLTGETEAFF. CDR3 bases: TGTGCCAGCAGTCAGCTTACAGGGGAAACTGAAGCTTTCTTT.

V is TRBV11-3 and J is TRBJ1-1; 8 bases are a match to TRBD1. CDR1 and CDR2 from the germline V gene are SGHNT and YENEEA. The CDR3 extends over 12 amino acids. The trim removed 1 base at V and 9 bases at J, leaving 1 base unmatched. CDR3 loop: CASSLGQGKAFF. CDR3 sequence (DNA): TGTGCCAGCAGCTTAGGACAGGGGAAAGCTTTCTTT.

The chain links TRBV6-5 to TRBJ2-5; 8 positions match TRBD2. Trimming cost V 2 bases and J 4 bases; bases outside gene matches: 9. The CDR3 consists of 16 residues. CDR1 is MNHEY and CDR2 is SVGAGI in the germline V gene. The CDR3 here is CASSYTGTSLGETQYF. The CDR3 nucleotides are TGTGCCAGCAGTTACACCGGGACTAGTCTTGGAGAGACCCAGTACTTC.

The chain joins TRBV5-1 to TRBJ1-6; TRBD1 aligns across 7 bases. CDR3 length: 14 amino acids. Germline V gene sequence: CDR1 SGHRS, CDR2 YFSETQ. With V trimmed by 2 bases and J by 10 bases, 6 bases remained unmatched. CDR3 sequence reads: CASSLDRDVSPLHF. CDR3 nucleotide sequence: TGCGCCAGCAGCTTAGACAGGGATGTCTCACCCCTCCACTTT. The variable domain in full, completed from reference TRBV5-1 and TRBJ1-6, reads KAGVTQTPRYLIKTRGQQVTLSCSPISGHRSVSWYQQTPGQGLQFLFEYFSETQRNKGNFPGRFSGRQFSNSRSEMNVSTLELGDSALYLCASSLDRDVSPLHFGNGTRLTVT.

The table lists this clone with a few counts. This rearrangement joins TRBV5-1 to TRBJ2-2, with 8 bases lining up with TRBD1. This CDR3 is built from 17 residues. Germline CDR1 reads SGHRS; CDR2 reads YFSETQ. The ends lost 3 bases at V and 4 bases at J; junction bases unmatched: 11. The chain's CDR3 is CASSSQGQGLPTGELFF. The CDR3 coding sequence is TGCGCCAGCAGCTCCCAAGGACAGGGACTTCCCACCGGGGAGCTGTTTTTT.

The rearrangement uses TRBV30 and TRBJ2-1; D unresolved. Germline V CDR1 and CDR2: GTSNPN, SVGIG (reference sequence). V gave up 4 bases and J gave up 0 bases, with 13 bases separating them. The CDR3 loop spans 15 amino acids. This CDR3 reads CAWNPGGSSYNEQFF. The DNA of the CDR3 is TGTGCCTGGAATCCGGGTGGCAGCTCCTACAATGAGCAGTTCTTC. The full variable domain, rest sourced from reference TRBV30 and TRBJ2-1, is SQTIHQWPATLVQPVGSPLSLECTVEGTSNPNLYWYRQAAGRGLQLLFYSVGIGQISSEVPQNLSASRPQDRQFILSSKKLLLSDSGFYLCAWNPGGSSYNEQFFGPGTRLTVL.

The sample holds one count of this clone. The chain combines TRBV19 with TRBJ1-6; a possible D gene is TRBD1 (6 bases). CDR1 and CDR2 (germline): LNHDA, SQIVND (reference sequence). Deletions cut 3 bases from V and 7 bases from J, with 16 bases between. This CDR3 contains 16 residues. CDR3 sequence reads: CASSISTLGGNSPLHF. The CDR3 bases are TGTGCCAGTAGTATTTCAACCTTAGGGGGAAATTCACCCCTCCACTTT.

The chain joins TRBV10-3 to TRBJ1-1; TRBD1 matches at 7 bases. This CDR3 contains 15 residues. Germline V CDR1 and CDR2: ENHRY, SYGVKD. Unmatched junction bases numbered 11, after V lost 6 bases and J lost 4 bases. The CDR3 nucleotides read TGTGCCATCAGCCAAACAGGGGCATACGGCACTGAAGCTTTCTTT. Its protein is CAISQTGAYGTEAFF.

The chain carries TRBV28 and TRBJ1-6; 9 bases agree with TRBD1. V trimming: 4 bases; J trimming: 9 bases; junction bases outside the gene matches: 7. CDR1 MDHEN and CDR2 SYDVKM come from the germline V gene. The CDR3 contains 15 residues. As DNA, the CDR3 is TGTGCCAGCAGTTCGGGACAGGGTTGGGTTTCACCCCTCCACTTT. The encoded protein is CASSSGQGWVSPLHF.

This rearrangement joins TRBV24-1 to TRBJ2-1; 8 bases fit TRBD2. The CDR3 is made up of 17 amino acids. The V gene's germline CDR1 is KGHDR and CDR2 SFDVKD. V dropped 4 bases and J dropped 2; count of bases not matched to a gene: 9. In DNA, the CDR3 is TGTGCCACCAGTGACCCTTCCAGCGGGAGAACCTACAATGAGCAGTTCTTC. This gives the protein CATSDPSSGRTYNEQFF.

The chain is built from TRBV4-1 and TRBJ2-5; 7 nucleotides match TRBD2. Trimming removed 2 bases from V and 1 base from J; junction bases left unmatched: 7. This CDR3 is 16 amino acids long. The germline CDR1 and CDR2 sequences are MGHRA and YSYEKL. Written as DNA, the CDR3 is TGCGCCAGCAGCCAATGGACGGGGGGAGGCCAAGAGACCCAGTACTTC. Protein sequence: CASSQWTGGGQETQYF.

The CDR3 nucleotides are TGCGCCAGCAGCCAGGAAGTTACCCCACGGGTTAACACCGGGGAGCTGTTTTTT. This encodes CASSQEVTPRVNTGELFF. This rearrangement joins TRBV4-1 to TRBJ2-2; D remains ambiguous. The CDR3 is 18 amino acids. Between the trimmed V and J ends, which lost 3 bases and 2 bases, there was a span of 19 bases. Germline V CDR1 and CDR2: MGHRA, YSYEKL.

This clone was detected many times. V is TRBV4-3 and J is TRBJ1-2; the D is unclear. Germline loops: CDR1 LGHNA, CDR2 YSLEER. Trimming took 0 bases from V and 4 from J, leaving 12 bases between them. This CDR3 spans 15 amino acids. CDR3 region: CASSQDGQVGYGYTF. The CDR3 nucleotides are TGCGCCAGCAGCCAAGATGGGCAGGTGGGCTATGGCTACACCTTC.

The rearrangement uses TRBV19 and TRBJ1-2, with 11 nucleotides matching TRBD1. V dropped 5 bases and J dropped 2; count of bases not matched to a gene: 10. The CDR3 covers 17 residues. Germline V CDR1 and CDR2: LNHDA, SQIVND (reference sequence). The CDR3 coding sequence is TGTGCCAGTAGTCTCCCCCGGGACAGGGGGATGAACTATGGCTACACCTTC. Its protein product is CASSLPRDRGMNYGYTF.

The chain links TRBV5-6 to TRBJ2-3, with TRBD1 matching over 11 bases. This CDR3 has 16 amino acids. After removal of 1 base from V and 4 bases from J, the junction contained 5 bases not matched to a gene. Germline V gives CDR1 SGHDT, CDR2 YYEEEE. The CDR3: CASSLTGQGGADTQYF. The CDR3 nucleotides read TGTGCCAGCAGCTTGACGGGACAGGGGGGGGCAGATACGCAGTATTTT.

CDR3 loop: CASSLEAGVGNEQFF. DNA of the CDR3: TGTGCCAGCAGCTTAGAGGCAGGGGTAGGCAATGAGCAGTTCTTC. The rearrangement uses TRBV11-3 and TRBJ2-1, with D perhaps matching TRBD1 (6 bases). The CDR3 sequence is 15 residues long. Germline V gene data show CDR1 as SGHNT and CDR2 as YENEEA. The ends were cut back, 0 bases at V and 6 bases at J, with 12 bases in the middle.

This chain uses TRBV3-1 (or the pseudogene TRBV3-2) with TRBJ2-5; 7 positions match TRBD2. Germline V CDR1 and CDR2: LGHDT, YNNKEL (reference sequence). V gave up 1 base and J gave up 8 bases; unmatched junction bases: 10. This CDR3 has 15 residues. CDR3 DNA: TGTGCCAGCAGCCAAGGGGAGGGGCGGAGGAGAACCCAGTACTTC. Translated, it gives CASSQGEGRRRTQYF.

The chain has TRBV18 and TRBJ1-1; TRBD1 matches at 8 bases. There are 16 residues in the CDR3. The junction had 10 bases not matched to a gene; V was cut back by 2 bases and J by 5 bases. Germline assignment: CDR1 KGHSH and CDR2 LQKENI. Here the CDR3 reads CASSPIQQGGMTEAFF. DNA for the CDR3: TGTGCCAGCTCACCAATTCAACAGGGGGGGATGACTGAAGCTTTCTTT. Full variable domain (remainder filled in from reference TRBV18 and TRBJ1-1): NAGVMQNPRHLVRRRGQEARLRCSPMKGHSHVYWYRQLPEEGLKFMVYLQKENIIDESGMPKERFSAEFPKEGPSILRIQQVVRGDSAAYFCASSPIQQGGMTEAFFGQGTRLTVV.

In this sample, this clone turned up once. The J gene is TRBJ1-1, the V gene TRBV15; TRBD1 agrees at 7 bases. Unmatched junction bases numbered 1, after V lost 0 bases and J lost 0 bases. The CDR3 sequence is 15 residues long. Germline V CDR1 and CDR2: LNHNV, YYDKDF (reference sequence). The CDR3 loop reads CATSREQGMNTEAFF. The CDR3 DNA reads TGTGCCACCAGCAGAGAACAGGGGATGAACACTGAAGCTTTCTTT.

V usage is TRBV28 and J usage is TRBJ2-2, with 10 bases that match TRBD1. Germline V gives CDR1 MDHEN, CDR2 SYDVKM. This CDR3 is 14 amino acids long. CDR3 region: CATRGTGEAGELFF. CDR3 nucleotide sequence: TGTGCTACCAGGGGGACAGGGGAGGCCGGGGAGCTGTTTTTT.

V gene TRBV11-1 combines with J gene TRBJ2-3, with 7 bases aligning to TRBD1. Trimming cost V 9 bases and J 0 bases; bases outside gene matches: 9. The germline V gene encodes CDR1 SGHAT and CDR2 FQDESV (reference sequence). The CDR3 has 15 amino acids. CDR3 sequence: CASGWGTASTDTQYF. For the CDR3, the DNA is TGTGCCAGTGGTTGGGGGACAGCTAGCACAGATACGCAGTATTTT.

The CDR3 nucleotides read TGTGCCAGCAGTGAACCCGGACAGTACGAAGAAAAACTGTTTTTT. This gives the protein CASSEPGQYEEKLFF. The chain carries TRBV25-1 and TRBJ1-4; D is perhaps TRBD1 (6 bases). Per germline, CDR1 MGHDK and CDR2 SYGVNS. The CDR3 runs to 15 residues. Trimming took 2 bases from V and 8 from J, leaving 15 bases between them.

There are a few counts of this clone. V gene TRBV28 combines with J gene TRBJ1-4; D is unresolved. Germline CDR1 MDHEN, CDR2 SYDVKM. Between the trimmed V and J ends, which lost 6 bases and 13 bases, there was a span of 15 bases. The CDR3 runs to 12 residues. CDR3 sequence reads: CASSTRNRGLFF. In DNA, the CDR3 is TGTGCCAGCAGCACTAGAAACAGAGGACTGTTTTTT.

The chain carries TRBV28 and TRBJ2-1; tentatively, D is TRBD1 (6 bases). The V end was cut by 6 bases, the J end by 1 base, with 19 bases between. CDR3 length: 17 residues. Germline CDR1 is MDHEN and CDR2 is SYDVKM. The CDR3 region is CASREAGALESYNEQFF. DNA for the CDR3: TGTGCCAGCAGGGAGGCAGGGGCTCTTGAATCCTACAATGAGCAGTTCTTC.